Listed here is a single T cell receptor beta chain. Its antigen is as yet unknown. A second roughly 6 to 11 cycle PCR used barcoded and J-beta primers. Using its own MiXCR run on the 5' RACE reads, TCRdb lists one record per CDR3 protein. Altogether over 1,200,000 distinct CDR3 sequences are present, approximately 63% being singletons, with the ten largest covering 6.7%. This entry belongs to a study of blood T cells in healthy people across ages. Study conclusions and caveats: Older individuals had lower TCR beta diversity per million T cells (the decline was roughly linear). Long-lived donors carried more naive CD4+ cells and greater diversity than aged donors.

The germline gives CDR1 SGHRS, CDR2 YFSETQ. V dropped 2 bases and J dropped 3; count of bases not matched to a gene: 7. This CDR3 region has 16 residues. Sequencing was performed on blood. The sequence was collected from a man aged 18 to 29 in good health. The genes are TRBV5-1 and TRBJ1-2; 10 nucleotides align to TRBD1. The CDR3 nucleotides read TGCGCCAGCAGCTTCCCCCGGGACAGGGGTGACTATGGCTACACCTTC. Protein product: CASSFPRDRGDYGYTF.